The present T cell receptor (beta chain) was sequenced within a study of identifying expanded T cells in peripheral blood. Study-wide points: Across healthy donors, higher total template counts meant significantly greater roughly 2-week count variance.

Collection occurred without any documented infections or immune events in donors. The CDR3 contains 15 residues. From germline, CDR1 is MNHEY and CDR2 SVGAGI. Trimming cost V 2 bases and J 3 bases, with 14 bases left between them. With regard to this clone: Antigen specificity is unknown.

Only in-frame clones appear in the TCRdb table, and some are missing; sequencing was by immunoSEQ multiplex PCR. The sample consists of some 77,000 clones, approximately 90% of them appearing once. The chain carries TRBV6-5 and TRBJ2-7, with D uncertain. Sample: blood. The source of this sequence is a person aged 18 to 70 in good health. CDR3 coding DNA: TGTGCCAGCAGTTACAGTGTCTCGGATCACTACGAGCAGTACTTC. The encoded protein is CASSYSVSDHYEQYF.